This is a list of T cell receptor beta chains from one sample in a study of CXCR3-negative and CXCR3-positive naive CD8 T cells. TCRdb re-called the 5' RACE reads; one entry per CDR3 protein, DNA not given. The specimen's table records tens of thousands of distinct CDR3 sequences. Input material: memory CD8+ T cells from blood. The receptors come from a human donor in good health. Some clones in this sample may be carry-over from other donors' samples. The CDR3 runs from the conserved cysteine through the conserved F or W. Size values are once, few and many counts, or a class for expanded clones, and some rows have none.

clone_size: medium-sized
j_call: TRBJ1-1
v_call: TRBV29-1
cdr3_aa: CSVEQGGHTEAFF

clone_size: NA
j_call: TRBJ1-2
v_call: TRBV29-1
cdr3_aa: CSVEDGEDGGYTF

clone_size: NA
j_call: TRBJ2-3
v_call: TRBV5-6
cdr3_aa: CASSFVGLEADTQYF

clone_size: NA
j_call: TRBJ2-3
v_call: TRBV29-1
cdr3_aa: CSVENPQRELSTDTQYF

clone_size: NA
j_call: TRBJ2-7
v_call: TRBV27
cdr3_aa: CASSLYRGRPETQYF

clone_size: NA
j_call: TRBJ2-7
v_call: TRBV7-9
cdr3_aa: CASSWGQSYEQYF

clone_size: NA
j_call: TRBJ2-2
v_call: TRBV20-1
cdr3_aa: CSAESGHSTGELFF